One sample yielded the 12 T cell receptor beta chains listed below, sequenced in a study of CD8+ T cells in alopecia areata (dated by TCRdb to the late 2010s). The time point tag for this specimen amounts to: less than 25 weeks on oral tofacitinib. What the treatment or condition label conveys for this sample: oral pan-JAK inhibitor, 5-10 mg twice daily. The library came from the immunoSEQ multiplex PCR assay. RNA was extracted from all samples and reverse transcribed into cDNA, which served as template for TCR sequencing. Held by TCRdb, this immuneACCESS table contains in-frame sequences only and omits some clones. Under half of the omission traces to an unresolved V gene where checked; the cause of the rest is unknown. Across this sample there are about 76,000 clones, with around 66% seen only once. The ten largest clones capture 23% of the sample. The material was CD8+ T cells sorted from blood, obtained at week 24, from a patient treated with tofacitinib. These receptors came from a human donor with alopecia areata.

DNA for the CDR3: TGTGCCAGTAATACAGGGCTAGCGGTCTCGGCGGGGGCCGGGGAGCTGTTTTTT. Translated, it gives CASNTGLAVSAGAGELFF. The genes are TRBV19 and TRBJ2-2; a possible D gene is TRBD2 (7 bases). Trimming removed 7 bases at V and 6 bases at J, with 27 bases between. The CDR3 runs to 18 residues. Germline loops: CDR1 LNHDA, CDR2 SQIVND (reference sequence).

V is TRBV9 and J is TRBJ2-2; 10 bases map to TRBD2. Losses at the gene ends were 0 bases for V and 4 bases for J; bases not matched to a gene: 3. CDR1 is SGDLS and CDR2 is YYNGEE in the germline V gene. The CDR3 contains 16 residues. CDR3 in DNA: TGTGCCAGCAGCGTAGACCTAGCGGGAGTCACCGGGGAGCTGTTTTTT. It encodes CASSVDLAGVTGELFF.

This clone was seen repeatedly, ten times or more. The gene calls are TRBV6-1 and TRBJ2-3; 7 nucleotides align to TRBD2. The germline CDR1 and CDR2 sequences are MNHNS and SASEGT. V lost 0 bases to trimming and J lost 4 bases; unmatched junction nucleotides: 7. The CDR3 is made up of 16 amino acids. The CDR3 protein is CASSEAAREFADTQYF. For the CDR3, the DNA is TGTGCCAGCAGTGAAGCGGCGCGGGAGTTCGCAGATACGCAGTATTTT.

CDR3: CASSQEPGNTGELFF. CDR3 nucleotide sequence: TGCGCCAGCAGCCAAGAACCAGGGAACACCGGGGAGCTGTTTTTT. The chain has TRBV4-1 and TRBJ2-2, with D unclear. The V end lost 0 bases, the J end lost 1 base, and 6 bases lay between the germline ends. From germline, CDR1 is MGHRA and CDR2 YSYEKL. The CDR3 extends over 15 amino acids.

There are a few counts of this clone. V is TRBV30 and J is TRBJ1-2; possibly TRBD1 for D (5 bases). This CDR3 is built from 13 residues. V lost 0 bases, J lost 4 bases, and 9 bases lay in between. Per germline, CDR1 GTSNPN and CDR2 SVGIG (reference sequence). CDR3 in amino acids: CAWSVQGPYGYTF. The CDR3 coding sequence is TGTGCCTGGAGTGTTCAGGGACCCTATGGCTACACCTTC.

This chain connects TRBV29-1 to TRBJ1-2, with TRBD1 identical over 9 bases. The V gene end was trimmed by 0 bases and the J gene end by 8 bases; junction bases not matched to a gene: 22. The CDR3 runs 19 residues. Per germline, CDR1 SQVTM and CDR2 ANQGSEA. The CDR3 here is CSVEEDRGQSNMPVVGYTF. The CDR3, as DNA: TGCAGCGTTGAAGAGGACAGGGGTCAATCCAATATGCCAGTAGTAGGCTACACCTTC.

The chain recombines TRBV7-6 with TRBJ2-7; 11 nucleotides align to TRBD2. Trimming took 1 base from V and 4 from J; bases not matched to a gene: 6. The CDR3 sequence is 16 residues long. CDR1 SGHVS and CDR2 FNYEAQ come from the germline V gene. Written as DNA, the CDR3 is TGTGCCAGCAGCTTAGGTACTAGCGGGAGTGCTTACGAGCAGTACTTC. Translation: CASSLGTSGSAYEQYF.

This clone was counted between two and nine times. The genes are TRBV5-1 and TRBJ1-1; the D gene is possibly TRBD1 (5 bases). The CDR3 runs 13 residues. Per germline, CDR1 SGHRS and CDR2 YFSETQ. V gave up 0 bases and J gave up 7 bases, with 10 bases separating them. The CDR3 DNA is TGCGCCAGCAGCTTGGGGGAAGGGGTTGAAGCTTTCTTT. It translates to CASSLGEGVEAFF.

This clone was seen a few times. The chain is built from TRBV28 and TRBJ2-5, with D hard to call. V was pared by 5 bases and J by 3 bases, with 16 bases between. The CDR3 sequence is 15 residues long. Germline values: CDR1 MDHEN, CDR2 SYDVKM. CDR3 protein: CASSPRGRAEETQYF. The CDR3 nucleotides read TGTGCCAGCAGTCCCCGTGGCCGGGCCGAAGAGACCCAGTACTTC.

This clone was counted a few times. The chain combines TRBV27 with TRBJ1-2; no clear D gene. With 0 bases removed from V and 0 bases from J, the gap between germline ends came to 8 bases. The CDR3 contains 15 residues. Germline CDR1 reads MNHEY; CDR2 reads SMNVEV (reference sequence). CDR3 nucleotide sequence: TGTGCCAGCAGTTTATCGTCCGGGACTAACTATGGCTACACCTTC. This codes for CASSLSSGTNYGYTF.

In this sample, this clone turned up a few times. The J gene is TRBJ2-2, the V gene TRBV6-5; D might be TRBD1 or TRBD2, each matching 5 bases. Germline loops: CDR1 MNHEY, CDR2 SVGAGI. Trimming stripped 8 bases from V and 6 bases from J, with 19 bases between. The CDR3 is 15 amino acids. This CDR3 reads CASFERGPGAGELFF. CDR3 coding DNA: TGTGCCAGCTTCGAACGGGGCCCTGGGGCCGGGGAGCTGTTTTTT.

The chain combines TRBV5-4 with TRBJ2-1, with TRBD2 matching 11 bases. This CDR3 is 16 amino acids long. The germline V gene has CDR1 SGHNT and CDR2 YYREEE (reference sequence). V dropped 4 bases and J dropped 2; count of bases not matched to a gene: 5. DNA of the CDR3: TGTGCCAGCAGCCAAGATAGCGGGGGGGCCTACAATGAGCAGTTCTTC. Its translation is CASSQDSGGAYNEQFF. The full variable domain, completed using reference TRBV5-4 and TRBJ2-1, is ETGVTQSPTHLIKTRGQQVTLRCSSQSGHNTVSWYQQALGQGPQFIFQYYREEENGRGNFPPRFSGLQFPNYSSELNVNALELDDSALYLCASSQDSGGAYNEQFFGPGTRLTVL.